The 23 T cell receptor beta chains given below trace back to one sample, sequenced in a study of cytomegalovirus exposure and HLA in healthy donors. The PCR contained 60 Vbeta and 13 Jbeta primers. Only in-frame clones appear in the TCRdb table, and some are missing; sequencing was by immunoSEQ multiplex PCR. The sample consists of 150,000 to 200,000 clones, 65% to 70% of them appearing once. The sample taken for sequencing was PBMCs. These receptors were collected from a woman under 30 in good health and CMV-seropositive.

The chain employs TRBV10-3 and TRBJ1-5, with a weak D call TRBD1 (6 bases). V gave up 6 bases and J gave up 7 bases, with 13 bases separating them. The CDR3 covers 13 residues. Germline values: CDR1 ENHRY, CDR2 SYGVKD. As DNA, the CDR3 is TGTGCCATCAGAGGGGGAGCAAACCAGCCCCAGCATTTT. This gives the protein CAIRGGANQPQHF.

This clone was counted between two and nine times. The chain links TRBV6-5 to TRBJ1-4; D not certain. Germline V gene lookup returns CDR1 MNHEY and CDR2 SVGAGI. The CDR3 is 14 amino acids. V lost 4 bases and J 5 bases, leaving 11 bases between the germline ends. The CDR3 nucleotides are TGTGCCAGCAGTTGGGGTGGGGAGAATGAAAAACTGTTTTTT. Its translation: CASSWGGENEKLFF.

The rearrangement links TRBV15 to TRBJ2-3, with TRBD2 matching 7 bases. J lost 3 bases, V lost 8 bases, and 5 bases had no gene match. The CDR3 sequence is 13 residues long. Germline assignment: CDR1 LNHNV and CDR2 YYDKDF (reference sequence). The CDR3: CATQDGGTDTQYF. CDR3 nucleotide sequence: TGTGCCACCCAGGACGGGGGGACAGATACGCAGTATTTT.

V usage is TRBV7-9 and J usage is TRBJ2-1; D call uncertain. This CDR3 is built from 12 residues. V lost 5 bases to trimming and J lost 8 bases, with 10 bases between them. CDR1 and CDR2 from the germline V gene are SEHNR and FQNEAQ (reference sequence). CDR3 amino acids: CASSPVVDEQFF. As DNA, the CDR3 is TGTGCCAGCAGCCCAGTGGTCGATGAGCAGTTCTTC.

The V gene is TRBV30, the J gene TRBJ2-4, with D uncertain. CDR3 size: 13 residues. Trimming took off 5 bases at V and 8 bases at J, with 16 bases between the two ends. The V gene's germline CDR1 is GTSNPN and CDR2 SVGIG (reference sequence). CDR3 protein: CAWAQTSSDIQYF. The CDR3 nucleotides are TGTGCCTGGGCTCAGACATCTTCGGACATTCAGTACTTC.

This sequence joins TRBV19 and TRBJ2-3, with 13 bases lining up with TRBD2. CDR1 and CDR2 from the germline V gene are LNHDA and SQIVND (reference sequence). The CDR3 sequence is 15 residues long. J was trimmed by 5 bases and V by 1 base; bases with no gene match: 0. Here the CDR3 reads CASSIGTSGGDTQYF. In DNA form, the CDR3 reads TGTGCCAGTAGTATAGGGACTAGCGGGGGAGATACGCAGTATTTT. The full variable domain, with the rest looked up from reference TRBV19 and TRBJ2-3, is DGGITQSPKYLFRKEGQNVTLSCEQNLNHDAMYWYRQDPGQGLRLIYYSQIVNDFQKGDIAEGYSVSREKKESFPLTVTSAQKNPTAFYLCASSIGTSGGDTQYFGPGTRLTVL.

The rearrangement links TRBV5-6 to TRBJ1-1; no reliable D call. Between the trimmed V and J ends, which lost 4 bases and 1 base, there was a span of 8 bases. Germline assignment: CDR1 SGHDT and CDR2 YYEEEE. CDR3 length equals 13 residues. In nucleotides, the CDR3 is TGTGCCAGCAGCACCGGGGAGAACACTGAAGCTTTCTTT. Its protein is CASSTGENTEAFF. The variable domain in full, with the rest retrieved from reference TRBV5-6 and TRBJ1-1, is DAGVTQSPTHLIKTRGQQVTLRCSPKSGHDTVSWYQQALGQGPQFIFQYYEEEERQRGNFPDRFSGHQFPNYSSELNVNALLLGDSALYLCASSTGENTEAFFGQGTRLTVV.

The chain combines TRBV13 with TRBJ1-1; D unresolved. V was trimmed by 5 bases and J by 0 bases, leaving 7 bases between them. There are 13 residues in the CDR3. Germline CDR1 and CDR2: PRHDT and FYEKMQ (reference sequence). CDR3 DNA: TGTGCCAGCAGCCCCCAGTTGAACACTGAAGCTTTCTTT. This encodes CASSPQLNTEAFF.

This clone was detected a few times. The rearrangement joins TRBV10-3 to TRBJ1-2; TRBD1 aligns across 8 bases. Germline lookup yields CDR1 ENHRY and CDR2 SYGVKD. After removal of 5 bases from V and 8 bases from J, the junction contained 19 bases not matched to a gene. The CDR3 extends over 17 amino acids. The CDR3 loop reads CAISPETGQAALEGYTF. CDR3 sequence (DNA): TGTGCCATCAGTCCAGAGACGGGACAGGCCGCCTTGGAGGGCTACACCTTC.

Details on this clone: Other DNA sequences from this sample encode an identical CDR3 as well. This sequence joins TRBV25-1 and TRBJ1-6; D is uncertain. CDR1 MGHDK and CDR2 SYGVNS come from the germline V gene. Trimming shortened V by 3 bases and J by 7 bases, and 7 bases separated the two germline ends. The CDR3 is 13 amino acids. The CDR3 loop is CASSELINSPLHF. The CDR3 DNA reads TGTGCCAGCAGTGAGCTAATAAATTCACCCCTCCACTTT.

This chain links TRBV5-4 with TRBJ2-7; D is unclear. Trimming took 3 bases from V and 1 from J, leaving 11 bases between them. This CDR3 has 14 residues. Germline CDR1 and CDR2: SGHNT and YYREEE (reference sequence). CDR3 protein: CASSSMSGSYEQYF. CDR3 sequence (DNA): TGTGCCAGCAGCTCAATGTCCGGTTCCTACGAGCAGTACTTC.

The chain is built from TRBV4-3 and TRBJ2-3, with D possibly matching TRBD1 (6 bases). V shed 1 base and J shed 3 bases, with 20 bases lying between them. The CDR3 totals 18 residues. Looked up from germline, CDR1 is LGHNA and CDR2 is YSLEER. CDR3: CASSQVMRGSGKTDTQYF. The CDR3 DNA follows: TGCGCCAGCAGCCAAGTTATGAGGGGGTCAGGTAAAACAGATACGCAGTATTTT.

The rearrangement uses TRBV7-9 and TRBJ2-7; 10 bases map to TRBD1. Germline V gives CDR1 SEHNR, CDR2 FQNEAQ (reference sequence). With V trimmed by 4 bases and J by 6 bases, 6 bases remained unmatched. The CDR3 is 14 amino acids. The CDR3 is CASSSRDRGFEQYF. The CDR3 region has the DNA TGTGCCAGCAGCTCCCGGGACAGGGGTTTCGAGCAGTACTTC.

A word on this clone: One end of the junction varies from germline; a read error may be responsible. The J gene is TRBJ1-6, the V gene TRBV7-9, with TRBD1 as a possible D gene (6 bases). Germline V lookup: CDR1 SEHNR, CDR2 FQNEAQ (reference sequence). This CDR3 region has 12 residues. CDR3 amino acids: CSSSIPRGSLHF. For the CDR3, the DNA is TGTTCCAGCAGCATCCCCAGGGGTTCCCTCCACTTT.

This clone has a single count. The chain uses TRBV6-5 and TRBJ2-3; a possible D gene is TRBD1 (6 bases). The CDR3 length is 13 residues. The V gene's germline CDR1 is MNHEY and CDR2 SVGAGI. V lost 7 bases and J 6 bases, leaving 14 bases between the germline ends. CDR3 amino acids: CASTNRESDTQYF. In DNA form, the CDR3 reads TGTGCCAGCACAAACAGGGAATCGGATACGCAGTATTTT.

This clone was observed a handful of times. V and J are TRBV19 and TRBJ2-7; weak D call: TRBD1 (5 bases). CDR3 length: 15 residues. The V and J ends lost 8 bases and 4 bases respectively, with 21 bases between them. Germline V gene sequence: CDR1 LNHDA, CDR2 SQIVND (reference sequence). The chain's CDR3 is CASQPTVGPRYEQYF. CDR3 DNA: TGTGCCAGTCAACCGACCGTGGGGCCGCGATACGAGCAGTACTTC. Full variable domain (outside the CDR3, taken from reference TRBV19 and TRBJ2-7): DGGITQSPKYLFRKEGQNVTLSCEQNLNHDAMYWYRQDPGQGLRLIYYSQIVNDFQKGDIAEGYSVSREKKESFPLTVTSAQKNPTAFYLCASQPTVGPRYEQYFGPGTRLTVT.

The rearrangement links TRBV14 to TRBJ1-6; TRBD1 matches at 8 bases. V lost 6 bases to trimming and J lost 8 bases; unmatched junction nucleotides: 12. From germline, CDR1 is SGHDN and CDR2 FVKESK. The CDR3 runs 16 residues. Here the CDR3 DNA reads TGTGCCAGCAGGGATGGGCTGGACAGGGCCTATTCACCCCTCCACTTT. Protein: CASRDGLDRAYSPLHF.

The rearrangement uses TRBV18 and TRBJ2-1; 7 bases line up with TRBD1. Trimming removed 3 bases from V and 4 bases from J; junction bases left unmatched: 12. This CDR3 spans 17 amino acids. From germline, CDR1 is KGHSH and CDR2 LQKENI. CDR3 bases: TGTGCCAGCTCACCGTCTCCGAGGCAGGGGGTTTACAATGAGCAGTTCTTC. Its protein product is CASSPSPRQGVYNEQFF.

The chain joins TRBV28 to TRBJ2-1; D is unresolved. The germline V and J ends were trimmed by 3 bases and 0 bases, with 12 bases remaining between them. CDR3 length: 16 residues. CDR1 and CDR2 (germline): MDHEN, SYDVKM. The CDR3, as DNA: TGTGCCAGCAGTTTGTCGGTTTCTAGCTCCTACAATGAGCAGTTCTTC. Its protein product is CASSLSVSSSYNEQFF.

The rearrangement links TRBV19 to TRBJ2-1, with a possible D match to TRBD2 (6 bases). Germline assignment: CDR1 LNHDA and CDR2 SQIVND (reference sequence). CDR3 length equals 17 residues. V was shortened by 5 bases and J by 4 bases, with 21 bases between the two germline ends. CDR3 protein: CASSSLTRPHEYNEQFF. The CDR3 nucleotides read TGTGCCAGTAGTTCCCTGACTAGGCCTCATGAGTACAATGAGCAGTTCTTC.

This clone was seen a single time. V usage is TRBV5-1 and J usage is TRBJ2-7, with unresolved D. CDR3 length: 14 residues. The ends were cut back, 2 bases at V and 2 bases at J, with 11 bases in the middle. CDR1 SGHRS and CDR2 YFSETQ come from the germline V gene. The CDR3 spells CASSLSGVTYEQYF. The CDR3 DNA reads TGCGCCAGCAGCTTATCAGGTGTGACCTACGAGCAGTACTTC.

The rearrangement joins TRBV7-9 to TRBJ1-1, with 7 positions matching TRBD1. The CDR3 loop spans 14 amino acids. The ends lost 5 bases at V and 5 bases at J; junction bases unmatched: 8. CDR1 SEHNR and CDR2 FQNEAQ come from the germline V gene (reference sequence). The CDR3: CASSIRGRETEAFF. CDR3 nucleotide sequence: TGTGCCAGCAGCATAAGGGGGCGGGAAACTGAAGCTTTCTTT.

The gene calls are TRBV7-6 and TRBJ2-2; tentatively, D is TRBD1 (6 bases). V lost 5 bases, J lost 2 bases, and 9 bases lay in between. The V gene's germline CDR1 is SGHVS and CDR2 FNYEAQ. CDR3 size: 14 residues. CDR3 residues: CASSVQGNTGELFF. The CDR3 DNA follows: TGTGCCAGCAGCGTACAGGGAAACACCGGGGAGCTGTTTTTT.